This TCR beta chain originates from a study of blood T cells in healthy people across ages. All donors came from Russia, were Caucasian and healthy, and spanned ages about 6 to 90. Total RNA, at least 6 micrograms per sample, was extracted from PBMCs. The second PCR ran about 6 to 12 cycles with a sample-barcoded 5' primer and J-beta primers. TCRdb called the 5' RACE reads again in MiXCR, with one record for every CDR3 protein. This table has about 1.4 million distinct CDR3 sequences, approximately 60% appearing once. Trimming left V 0 bases short and J 4 bases short, with 13 bases between. The V gene's germline CDR1 is SGDLS and CDR2 YYNGEE. The CDR3 is 15 amino acids.

The sample comprised blood. The sequence derives from a man aged 18-30 years in good health. The chain combines TRBV9 with TRBJ2-5; D is possibly TRBD2 (7 bases). DNA for the CDR3: TGTGCCAGCAGCGTAGAAGGGGGGGGCGGAGAGACCCAGTACTTC. As protein: CASSVEGGGGETQYF.